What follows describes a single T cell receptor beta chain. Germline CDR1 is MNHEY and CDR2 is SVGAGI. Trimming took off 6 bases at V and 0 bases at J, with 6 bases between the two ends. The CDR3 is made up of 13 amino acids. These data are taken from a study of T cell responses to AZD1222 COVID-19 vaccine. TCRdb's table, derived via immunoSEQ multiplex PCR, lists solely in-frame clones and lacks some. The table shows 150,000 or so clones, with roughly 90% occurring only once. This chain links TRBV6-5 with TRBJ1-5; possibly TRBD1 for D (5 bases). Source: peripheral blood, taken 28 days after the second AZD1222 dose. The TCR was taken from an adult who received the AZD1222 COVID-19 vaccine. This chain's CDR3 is CASRRGSNQPQHF. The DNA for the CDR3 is TGTGCCAGCAGGAGGGGTAGCAATCAGCCCCAGCATTTT.